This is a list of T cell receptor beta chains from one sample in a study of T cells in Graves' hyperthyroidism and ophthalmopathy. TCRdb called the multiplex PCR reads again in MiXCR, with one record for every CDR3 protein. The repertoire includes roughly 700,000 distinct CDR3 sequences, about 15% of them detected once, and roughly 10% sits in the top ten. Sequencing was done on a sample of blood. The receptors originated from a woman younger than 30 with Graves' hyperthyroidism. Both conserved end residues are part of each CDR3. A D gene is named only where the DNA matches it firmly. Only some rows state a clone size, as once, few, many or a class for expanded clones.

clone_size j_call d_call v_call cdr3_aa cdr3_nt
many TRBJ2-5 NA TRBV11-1 CASSDSRGLQETQYF TGTGCCAGCAGCGACAGCAGGGGCCTTCAGGAGACCCAGTACTTC
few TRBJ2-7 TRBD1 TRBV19 CASSVGGQGPYEQYF TGTGCCAGTAGTGTTGGGGGACAGGGGCCCTACGAGCAGTACTTC
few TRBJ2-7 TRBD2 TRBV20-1 CSAFGTTDSYEQYF TGCAGTGCTTTCGGGACTACTGACTCCTACGAGCAGTACTTC
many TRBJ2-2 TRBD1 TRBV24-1 CATSDLGTGRTGELFF TGTGCCACCAGTGATTTGGGGACAGGGCGAACCGGGGAGCTGTTTTTT
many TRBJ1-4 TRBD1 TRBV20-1 CSAREDRATFNEKLFF TGCAGTGCTAGAGAGGACAGGGCTACCTTTAATGAAAAACTGTTTTTT
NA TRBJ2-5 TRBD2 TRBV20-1 CSAMGLAGGQETQYF TGCAGTGCTATGGGGCTAGCGGGAGGCCAAGAGACCCAGTACTTC
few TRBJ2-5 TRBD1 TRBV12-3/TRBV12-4 CASSAPGQAPLYQYF TGTGCCAGCAGCGCTCCGGGACAGGCCCCGCTTTACCAGTACTTC
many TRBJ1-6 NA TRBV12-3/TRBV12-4 CASSLTREAPLHF TGTGCCAGCAGTTTAACGAGAGAGGCACCCCTCCACTTT
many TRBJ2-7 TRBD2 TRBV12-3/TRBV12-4 CASSYSGLAGGGEQYF TGTGCCAGCAGTTACTCGGGACTAGCGGGAGGAGGCGAGCAGTACTTC
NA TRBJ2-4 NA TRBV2 CASSEARGRNRAKNIQYF TGTGCCAGCAGTGAAGCGCGTGGGCGGAACCGAGCCAAAAACATTCAGTACTTC
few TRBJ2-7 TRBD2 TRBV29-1 CSVEAGEGVEQYF TGCAGCGTTGAGGCGGGAGAAGGGGTCGAGCAGTACTTC
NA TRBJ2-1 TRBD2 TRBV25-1 CASTRSSGRAYNEQFF TGTGCCAGCACTCGATCTAGCGGGAGGGCCTACAATGAGCAGTTCTTC
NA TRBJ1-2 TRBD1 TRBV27 CASRGRGQMYGYTF TGTGCCAGTCGGGGAAGGGGGCAGATGTATGGCTACACCTTC
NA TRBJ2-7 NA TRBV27 CASSSNGRLNEQYF TGTGCCAGCAGCTCAAACGGGAGACTGAACGAGCAGTACTTC
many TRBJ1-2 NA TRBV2 CASSEWDSLYGYTF TGTGCCAGCAGTGAATGGGACTCCCTCTATGGCTACACCTTC
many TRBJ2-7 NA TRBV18 CASSHTSGAYEQYF TGTGCCAGCTCACATACCTCGGGGGCCTACGAGCAGTACTTC
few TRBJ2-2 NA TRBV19 CASSTGPAAGELFF TGTGCCAGTAGCACAGGGCCTGCGGCCGGGGAGCTGTTTTTT
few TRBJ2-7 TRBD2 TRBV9 CASSATSGGYEQYF TGTGCCAGCAGCGCAACTAGCGGGGGCTACGAGCAGTACTTC
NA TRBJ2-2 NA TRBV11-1 CASSLVGGFGNTGELFF TGTGCCAGCAGCTTAGTCGGGGGCTTCGGGAACACCGGGGAGCTGTTTTTT
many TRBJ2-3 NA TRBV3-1 CASSQGGSTRTQYF TGTGCCAGCAGCCAAGGGGGCTCGACCCGAACCCAGTATTTT
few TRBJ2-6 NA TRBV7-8 CASSLGWVPVSGANVLTF TGTGCCAGCAGCTTAGGATGGGTCCCTGTCTCTGGGGCCAACGTCCTGACTTTC
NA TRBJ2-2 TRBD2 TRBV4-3 CASSQEGLAGVVGAGELFF TGCGCCAGCAGCCAAGAGGGACTAGCGGGAGTAGTAGGCGCCGGGGAGCTGTTTTTT
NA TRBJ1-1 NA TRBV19 CASRGMNTEAFF TGTGCCAGTAGGGGAATGAACACTGAAGCTTTCTTT
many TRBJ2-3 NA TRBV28 CASSRGTDTQYF TGTGCCAGCAGCCGGGGCACAGATACGCAGTATTTT
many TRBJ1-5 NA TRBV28 CASSLRAGYNQPQHF TGTGCCAGCAGTTTACGCGCAGGGTACAATCAGCCCCAGCATTTT
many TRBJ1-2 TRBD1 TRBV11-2 CASSFPGGRSNYGYTF TGTGCCAGCAGCTTTCCAGGGGGGCGATCTAACTATGGCTACACCTTC
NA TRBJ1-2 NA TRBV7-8 CASSQAGAGTYGYTF TGTGCCAGCAGCCAAGCGGGGGCAGGAACCTATGGCTACACCTTC
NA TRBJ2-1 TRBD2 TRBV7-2 CASSLGRGGNNEQFF TGTGCCAGCAGCCTCGGACGGGGGGGAAATAATGAGCAGTTCTTC
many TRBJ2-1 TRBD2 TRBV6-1 CASRLAGGPHNEQFF TGTGCCAGCAGATTAGCGGGAGGGCCCCACAATGAGCAGTTCTTC
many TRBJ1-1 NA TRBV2 CASSYRQLNTEAFF TGTGCCAGCAGTTATCGACAGTTGAACACTGAAGCTTTCTTT
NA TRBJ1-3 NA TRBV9 CASSVNSGNTIYF TGTGCCAGCAGCGTGAACTCTGGAAACACCATATATTTT
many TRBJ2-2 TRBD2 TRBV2 CASKRDHTGELFF TGTGCCAGCAAGCGGGATCACACCGGGGAGCTGTTTTTT
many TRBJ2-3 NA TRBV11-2 CASSLDVVGTDTQYF TGTGCCAGCAGCTTAGACGTCGTTGGCACAGATACGCAGTATTTT
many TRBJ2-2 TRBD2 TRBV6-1 CAIQTSEGDTGELFF TGTGCCATCCAAACTAGCGAGGGAGACACCGGGGAGCTGTTTTTT
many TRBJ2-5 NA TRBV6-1 CASGAVQETQYF TGTGCCAGCGGGGCGGTGCAAGAGACCCAGTACTTC
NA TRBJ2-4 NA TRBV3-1 CASSRQGSKNIQYF TGTGCCAGCAGCCGTCAGGGATCCAAAAACATTCAGTACTTC
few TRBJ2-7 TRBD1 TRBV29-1 CSVVDRGYEQYF TGCAGCGTTGTGGACAGGGGGTACGAGCAGTACTTC
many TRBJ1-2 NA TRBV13 CASRHTGNYGYTF TGTGCCAGCAGGCATACAGGAAACTATGGCTACACCTTC
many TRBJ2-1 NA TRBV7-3 CASSLISTASNEQFF TGTGCCAGCAGCTTAATAAGTACGGCGAGCAATGAGCAGTTCTTC
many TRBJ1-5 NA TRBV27 CASSLSRGRLDQPQHF TGTGCCAGCAGTTTATCGAGAGGTAGGCTCGATCAGCCCCAGCATTTT
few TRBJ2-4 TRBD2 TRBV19 CASSIGERTSGLAKNIQYF TGTGCCAGTAGTATAGGTGAAAGGACTAGCGGACTAGCCAAAAACATTCAGTACTTC